The present T cell receptor beta chain was sequenced within a study of blood T cell repertoires in COVID-19. For the study at large: The analysed material was cDNA or gDNA that came from T cells, B-cell-depleted T cells, or PBMCs.

Per the study methods: Nucleated cell counts were estimated from reference gene primer amplification. TCRdb's copy holds only in-frame clones and misses some; the assay was immunoSEQ multiplex PCR. D and trimming were read from the DNA, whereas the V and J calls and clone size are those reported in that table. The repertoire holds approximately 160,000 clones, about four fifths seen once, with 3.6% in the top ten. Trimming shortened V by 3 bases and J by 5 bases, and 14 bases separated the two germline ends. CDR3 size: 14 residues. Germline V gives CDR1 SGHKS, CDR2 YYEKEE (reference sequence). This clone showed up just once.

The origin of this receptor is a woman between 50 and 59 years old in a cohort exposed to, infected with or recovered from COVID-19 (not recorded which). J is TRBJ1-2 and V is TRBV5-5; D is uncertain. The material sequenced was PBMCs or T cells enriched from blood (not recorded which). CDR3 sequence reads: CASSSSMGPYGYTF. The DNA for the CDR3 is TGTGCCAGCAGCTCCTCTATGGGCCCTTATGGCTACACCTTC.